The 27 T cell receptor beta chains presented below share a single source sample, sequenced in a study of Graves' ophthalmopathy and Graves' hyperthyroidism. CDR3 regions of TCR beta were amplified from RNA transcripts. The first-round RT-PCR employed HTBI primers together with the Qiagen OneStep RT-PCR kit. A multiplex PCR was then performed as the second round. TCRdb re-derived calls from the multiplex PCR reads in MiXCR, one entry per CDR3 protein. Among fewer than 350,000 distinct CDR3 sequences, 17% were seen once, and the ten largest hold about 12%. Sequencing was performed on peripheral blood. These receptor sequences come from an adult man with Graves' ophthalmopathy.

This clonotype was counted ten times or more. V usage is TRBV28 and J usage is TRBJ2-7; TRBD1 matches 7 bases. This CDR3 has 13 amino acids. The V gene end was trimmed by 5 bases and the J gene end by 6 bases; junction bases not matched to a gene: 7. CDR1 is MDHEN, CDR2 SYDVKM, per germline. The CDR3 DNA reads TGTGCCAGCAGTCTAGACAGGGATCGCGAGCAGTACTTC. This gives the protein CASSLDRDREQYF.

This clonotype occurred many times. The rearrangement links TRBV7-2 to TRBJ1-2; D remains ambiguous. The CDR3 runs 14 residues. In germline, CDR1 is SGHTA, CDR2 FQGNSA. Between the trimmed V and J ends, which lost 1 base and 8 bases, there was a span of 14 bases. CDR3 protein: CASSLVGSGYGYTF. CDR3 sequence (DNA): TGTGCCAGCAGCTTAGTCGGGTCTGGGTACGGCTACACCTTC.

This clonotype was seen repeatedly, ten times or more. The rearrangement links TRBV30 to TRBJ2-7; 8 nucleotides align to TRBD1. Germline trimming cut 4 bases from V and 5 bases from J; bases unmatched to any gene: 4. Germline loops: CDR1 GTSNPN, CDR2 SVGIG (reference sequence). The CDR3 is 12 amino acids. CDR3 nucleotides: TGTGCCTGGAACAGGGGGAGCGACGAGCAGTACTTC. Protein product: CAWNRGSDEQYF.

This chain uses TRBV6-5 with TRBJ1-5; D is unclear. V was clipped by 2 bases and J by 3 bases, with 11 bases between them. This CDR3 has 15 amino acids. Germline loops: CDR1 MNHEY, CDR2 SVGAGI. CDR3 in amino acids: CASSYVSGANQPQHF. Written as DNA, the CDR3 is TGTGCCAGCAGTTACGTCTCGGGTGCCAATCAGCCCCAGCATTTT.

This clonotype was recorded many times. The chain has TRBV30 and TRBJ2-6, with unresolved D. This CDR3 is built from 16 residues. The germline CDR1 and CDR2 sequences are GTSNPN and SVGIG (reference sequence). Trimming took off 2 bases at V and 2 bases at J, with 13 bases between the two ends. Written as DNA, the CDR3 is TGTGCCTGGAGTTCGAACTTCAGGACTGGGGCCAACGTCCTGACTTTC. Protein product: CAWSSNFRTGANVLTF. Combining the CDR3 with reference TRBV30 and TRBJ2-6 gives the whole variable domain SQTIHQWPATLVQPVGSPLSLECTVEGTSNPNLYWYRQAAGRGLQLLFYSVGIGQISSEVPQNLSASRPQDRQFILSSKKLLLSDSGFYLCAWSSNFRTGANVLTFGAGSRLTVL.

This clonotype was seen repeatedly, ten times or more. CDR3 in DNA: TGTGCCAGCACCATTCAGCCACAGGGCTACGAGCAGTACTTC. It yields the protein CASTIQPQGYEQYF. This sequence joins TRBV2 and TRBJ2-7, with D possibly TRBD1 on 6 matching bases. The CDR3 runs 14 residues. Trimming pared 7 bases from V and 3 bases from J, leaving 16 bases between. The germline gives CDR1 SNHLY, CDR2 FYNNEI.

This clonotype was detected many times. Possible read error: a much larger clone is one base away. V and J are TRBV7-2 and TRBJ2-5; TRBD1 agrees at 9 bases. Germline V lookup: CDR1 SGHTA, CDR2 FQGNSA. The CDR3 consists of 15 residues. CDR3 bases: TGTGCCAGCAACTTAGGGACAGGGTACCAAGAGACCCAGTACTTC. As protein: CASNLGTGYQETQYF.

This clonotype was seen at least ten times. V and J are TRBV10-3 and TRBJ2-2; D uncertain. This CDR3 has 13 amino acids. V was cut by 6 bases and J by 7 bases, with 12 bases left in between. From germline, CDR1 is ENHRY and CDR2 SYGVKD. The CDR3 sequence: CAISEGPGGELFF. DNA of the CDR3: TGTGCCATCAGCGAAGGGCCGGGCGGGGAGCTGTTTTTT.

The rearrangement uses TRBV12-3 or TRBV12-4 and TRBJ1-2; no clear D. The CDR3 is made up of 13 amino acids. V was pared by 6 bases and J by 5 bases, with 13 bases between. CDR3 nucleotides: TGTGCCAGCAGCTACACGAAGGGTTATGGCTACACCTTC. Translated, it gives CASSYTKGYGYTF.

This clonotype occurred a few times. The rearrangement joins TRBV14 to TRBJ2-5; 12 bases fit TRBD2. Germline V gene sequence: CDR1 SGHDN, CDR2 FVKESK. This CDR3 has 19 amino acids. Trimming at V came to 3 bases and at J to 0 bases, leaving 11 bases not matched to a gene. CDR3 amino acids: CASSHSETSGGEYQETQYF. Here the CDR3 DNA reads TGTGCCAGCAGCCACTCCGAGACTAGCGGGGGAGAGTACCAAGAGACCCAGTACTTC.

This clonotype was seen many times. This chain links TRBV5-1 with TRBJ2-5, with a weak D call TRBD1 (6 bases). Germline lookup yields CDR1 SGHRS and CDR2 YFSETQ. Deletions cut 3 bases from V and 5 bases from J, with 8 bases between. The CDR3 is 12 residues long. The CDR3 loop reads CASSSQGETQYF. The CDR3 region has the DNA TGCGCCAGCAGCTCTCAGGGGGAGACCCAGTACTTC.

This clonotype was detected ten times or more. This chain connects TRBV20-1 to TRBJ2-5; TRBD1 is a possible D gene (6 bases). V was trimmed by 3 bases and J by 0 bases, leaving 17 bases between them. The CDR3 contains 16 residues. Germline V gene sequence: CDR1 DFQATT, CDR2 SNEGSKA (reference sequence). The CDR3 DNA reads TGCAGTGCTAGCGTCAGTGGACAGCGGTACCAAGAGACCCAGTACTTC. Translated, it gives CSASVSGQRYQETQYF.

The chain recombines TRBV20-1 with TRBJ1-1, with D unclear. Germline values: CDR1 DFQATT, CDR2 SNEGSKA (reference sequence). Trimming left V 3 bases short and J 3 bases short, with 11 bases between. This CDR3 has 13 residues. The CDR3 is CSASGVWDTEAFF. The CDR3 coding sequence is TGCAGTGCTAGTGGGGTCTGGGACACTGAAGCTTTCTTT.

This clonotype occurred many times. This sequence joins TRBV14 and TRBJ1-2; D remains unclear. The CDR3 contains 14 residues. The germline CDR1 and CDR2 sequences are SGHDN and FVKESK. Trimming shortened V by 0 bases and J by 5 bases, and 10 bases separated the two germline ends. Written as DNA, the CDR3 is TGTGCCAGCAGCCAAGATCTGCAGGCTTATGGCTACACCTTC. Protein product: CASSQDLQAYGYTF.

The table lists this clonotype with a few counts. The chain couples TRBV12-3 or TRBV12-4 to TRBJ2-2; maybe TRBD1 (6 bases). The CDR3 has 16 amino acids. V was cut by 5 bases and J by 1 base, with 14 bases left in between. CDR3 residues: CASSTTGKQNTGELFF. The CDR3 DNA is TGTGCCAGCAGTACAACAGGGAAACAGAACACCGGGGAGCTGTTTTTT.

This clonotype occurred many times. The V and J genes are TRBV30 and TRBJ1-5; a possible D gene is TRBD1 (6 bases). With 1 base removed from V and 7 bases from J, the gap between germline ends came to 8 bases. The germline V gene has CDR1 GTSNPN and CDR2 SVGIG (reference sequence). The CDR3 runs to 12 residues. The CDR3: CAWSDRAQPQHF. CDR3 DNA: TGTGCCTGGAGTGACAGGGCCCAGCCCCAGCATTTT.

This clonotype was seen ten or more times. The genes are TRBV5-6 and TRBJ2-5; no definite D call. The germline V gene has CDR1 SGHDT and CDR2 YYEEEE. The CDR3 length is 14 residues. Deletions cut 0 bases from V and 0 bases from J, with 6 bases between. CDR3 coding DNA: TGTGCCAGCAGCTTGGCCTGGGACCAAGAGACCCAGTACTTC. As protein: CASSLAWDQETQYF.

This clonotype was seen repeatedly, ten times or more. The chain links TRBV6-5 to TRBJ1-1; D unclear. This CDR3 contains 13 residues. CDR1 and CDR2 from the germline V gene are MNHEY and SVGAGI. Trimming took off 0 bases at V and 11 bases at J, with 13 bases between the two ends. The CDR3 DNA is TGTGCCAGCAGTTACTCCCCGGAGGGTGGGGCTTTCTTT. Translating it yields CASSYSPEGGAFF.

This clonotype was detected many times. This chain links TRBV24-1 with TRBJ2-2, with D possibly TRBD1 on 5 matching bases. The CDR3 consists of 16 residues. Germline CDR1 reads KGHDR; CDR2 reads SFDVKD. V lost 1 base, J lost 5 bases, and 13 bases lay in between. The CDR3 region has the DNA TGTGCCACCAGTGATTTAGGCAGGGTCCCTACCGGGGAGCTGTTTTTT. Protein: CATSDLGRVPTGELFF.

The sample holds many counts of this clonotype. The rearrangement uses TRBV18 and TRBJ1-5; D call uncertain. Trimming shortened V by 2 bases and J by 4 bases, and 9 bases separated the two germline ends. Germline V gives CDR1 KGHSH, CDR2 LQKENI. CDR3 length: 14 residues. CDR3 DNA sequence: TGTGCCAGCTCACCAATGGCAGATAATCAGCCCCAGCATTTT. Amino acid sequence: CASSPMADNQPQHF.

This clonotype was observed at least ten times. This chain uses TRBV19 with TRBJ2-2, with TRBD2 identical over 8 bases. The V gene end was trimmed by 3 bases and the J gene end by 7 bases; junction bases not matched to a gene: 16. Germline CDR1 LNHDA, CDR2 SQIVND (reference sequence). The CDR3 runs to 18 residues. The CDR3 DNA reads as TGTGCCAGTAGTATGGGACGCCGGACTAGCAGCTCTGGCGGGGAGCTGTTTTTT. Its protein is CASSMGRRTSSSGGELFF.

This clonotype was found many times. The chain couples TRBV18 to TRBJ2-7; D not resolved. V shed 2 bases and J shed 3 bases, with 11 bases lying between them. From germline, CDR1 is KGHSH and CDR2 LQKENI. CDR3 length: 14 residues. The CDR3 DNA reads as TGTGCCAGCTCACCAAATGCGGATGACTACGAGCAGTACTTC. Translation: CASSPNADDYEQYF. The full variable domain, with the rest looked up from reference TRBV18 and TRBJ2-7, is NAGVMQNPRHLVRRRGQEARLRCSPMKGHSHVYWYRQLPEEGLKFMVYLQKENIIDESGMPKERFSAEFPKEGPSILRIQQVVRGDSAAYFCASSPNADDYEQYFGPGTRLTVT.

This clonotype was counted at least ten times. The rearrangement uses TRBV20-1 and TRBJ2-7, with TRBD1 identical over 7 bases. Unmatched junction bases numbered 9, after V lost 5 bases and J lost 2 bases. CDR1 is DFQATT and CDR2 is SNEGSKA in the germline V gene (reference sequence). This CDR3 has 14 amino acids. The CDR3 loop is CSAYRDSQAYEQYF. CDR3 DNA sequence: TGCAGTGCTTACCGGGACAGCCAAGCCTACGAGCAGTACTTC.

At least ten counts were recorded for this clonotype. The gene calls are TRBV2 and TRBJ2-2; D is unclear. Germline CDR1 and CDR2: SNHLY and FYNNEI. V was clipped by 4 bases and J by 4 bases, with 10 bases between them. The CDR3 has 14 amino acids. CDR3 sequence reads: CASSGAPSTGELFF. CDR3 bases: TGTGCCAGCAGTGGCGCTCCTTCCACCGGGGAGCTGTTTTTT.

This clonotype was seen ten or more times. The chain is built from TRBV28 and TRBJ2-5; 9 bases agree with TRBD1. The CDR3 is 17 amino acids. Germline lookup yields CDR1 MDHEN and CDR2 SYDVKM. V shed 5 bases and J 4 bases; nucleotides not matched to a gene: 14. This CDR3 reads CASSPNPGQGSRETQYF. DNA for the CDR3: TGTGCCAGCAGTCCTAACCCGGGACAGGGATCGCGAGAGACCCAGTACTTC. The whole variable domain, remainder taken from reference TRBV28 and TRBJ2-5, is DVKVTQSSRYLVKRTGEKVFLECVQDMDHENMFWYRQDPGLGLRLIYFSYDVKMKEKGDIPEGYSVSREKKERFSLILESASTNQTSMYLCASSPNPGQGSRETQYFGPGTRLLVL.

The table lists this clonotype with many counts. The chain is built from TRBV12-3 or TRBV12-4 and TRBJ1-5, with D possibly being TRBD1 (6 bases). This CDR3 is built from 14 residues. The germline V and J ends were trimmed by 6 bases and 9 bases, with 18 bases remaining between them. CDR3 nucleotides: TGTGCCAGCAGCGAGGTCCGGGGGCCTGGGCCCCAGCATTTT. Translation gives CASSEVRGPGPQHF.

The table lists this clonotype with many counts. The genes are TRBV5-6 and TRBJ1-5; 8 bases fit TRBD1. This CDR3 comprises 15 residues. Germline trimming cut 1 base from V and 4 bases from J; bases unmatched to any gene: 4. Germline-derived CDR1 and CDR2 are SGHDT and YYEEEE. The chain's CDR3 is CASSLLDRENQPQHF. The CDR3 bases are TGTGCCAGCAGCTTGTTGGACAGGGAGAATCAGCCCCAGCATTTT.